This T cell receptor (beta chain) was found in a study of T cells expressing NK-cell markers. Study-level information: Obtained from sorted CD3+CD56+NKG2C+, CD3+CD56+NKG2C- and CD3+CD56-NKG2C+ T cells were the TCR beta repertoires. Eight donors were sequenced, seven testing HCMV-seropositive and one testing seronegative. Overall study results and limits: In a handful of donors, dominant clonotypes made up 28.3-60.1% of CD3+CD56-NKG2C+ cells. Uncertainty persisted over the HCMV specificity of expanded NKG2C+ T cell clones.

Details on this clonotype: What it binds is not known.

For each CDR3 protein, TCRdb gives one entry from its re-call of the 5' RACE reads, without DNA. Recorded for this sample: hundreds of thousands of distinct CDR3 sequences. Germline CDR1 is LGHDT and CDR2 is YNNKEL (reference sequence). The CDR3 totals 15 residues. Specimen: blood T cells: a sorted CD56 or NKG2C T cell subset, CD4+ or CD8+ T cells, or bulk PBMC T cells (not recorded which). V gene TRBV3-1 combines with J gene TRBJ2-1. This clonotype originated in a woman aged 18-70 years in good health. The CDR3 region is CASSQGVAGNNEQFF.